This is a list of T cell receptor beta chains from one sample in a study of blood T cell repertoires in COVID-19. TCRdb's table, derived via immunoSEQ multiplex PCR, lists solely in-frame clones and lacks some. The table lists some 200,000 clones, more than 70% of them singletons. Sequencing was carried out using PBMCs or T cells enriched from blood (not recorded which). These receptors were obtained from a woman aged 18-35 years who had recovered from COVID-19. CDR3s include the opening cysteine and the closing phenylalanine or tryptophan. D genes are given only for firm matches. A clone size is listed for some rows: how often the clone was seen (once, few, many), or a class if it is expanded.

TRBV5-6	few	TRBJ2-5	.	TGTGCCAGCAGCTTGTTAAGAGGAGAGACCCAGTACTTC	CASSLLRGETQYF
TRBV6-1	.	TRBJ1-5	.	TGTGCCAGCAGTGAAGCGCGAACAGCTTATAGCAATCAGCCCCAGCATTTT	CASSEARTAYSNQPQHF
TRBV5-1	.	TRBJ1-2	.	TGCGCCAGCAGGTCCCAGGGTAACTATGGCTACACCTTC	CASRSQGNYGYTF
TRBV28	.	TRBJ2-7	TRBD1	TGTGCCAGCAGCCCTCCCAGGGGGCTCGAGCAGTACTTC	CASSPPRGLEQYF
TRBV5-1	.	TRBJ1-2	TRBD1	TGCGCCAGCAGCTTGGTACAGGGGGCAGGGGATGGCTACACCTTC	CASSLVQGAGDGYTF
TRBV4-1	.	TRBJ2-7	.	TGCGCCAGCAGCCAAGATGGCAACGAGCAGTACTTC	CASSQDGNEQYF
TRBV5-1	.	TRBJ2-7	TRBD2	TGCGCCAGCAGCTTTGTGGGGGGAGGGGAGTACGAGCAGTACTTC	CASSFVGGGEYEQYF
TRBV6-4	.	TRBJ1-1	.	TGTGCCAGCAGCGCCAGGTCGAACACTGAAGCTTTCTTT	CASSARSNTEAFF
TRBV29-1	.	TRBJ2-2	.	TGCAGCCCCGGGACTTACACCGGGGAGCTGTTTTTT	CSPGTYTGELFF
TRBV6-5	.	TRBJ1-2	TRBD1	TGTGCCAGCAGTTCCCCGAATAATCGACAGGGCACCTTC	CASSSPNNRQGTF
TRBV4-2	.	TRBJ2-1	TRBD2	TGTGCCAGCAGCCAAGATAAGCGGGGGGCTTACAATGAGCAGTTCTTC	CASSQDKRGAYNEQFF
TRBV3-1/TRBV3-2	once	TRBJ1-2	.	TGTGCCAGCAGCCAAGGGCAGGAGGGAGGCTACACCTTC	CASSQGQEGGYTF
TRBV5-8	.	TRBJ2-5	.	TGTGCCAGCAGCTTGGAGCCTAGACCCAAAGAGACCCAGTACTTC	CASSLEPRPKETQYF
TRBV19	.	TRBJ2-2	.	TGTGCCAGTATTGCGCCTAACACCGGGGAGCTGTTTTTT	CASIAPNTGELFF
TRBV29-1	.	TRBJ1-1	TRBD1	TGCAGCGTGGCGACAGGGGGCGTCACTGAAGCTTTCTTT	CSVATGGVTEAFF
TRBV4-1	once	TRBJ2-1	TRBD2	TGCGCCAGCAGCCCAGCGGGGGGGCCCAGCTCCTACAATGAGCAGTTCTTC	CASSPAGGPSSYNEQFF
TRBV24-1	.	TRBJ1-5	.	TGTGCCACCAGTGCCCGGGAGGATCAGCCCCAGCATTTT	CATSAREDQPQHF
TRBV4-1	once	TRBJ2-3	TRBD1	TGCGCCAGCAGCCAGCGACAGGGGTTCACAGATACGCAGTATTTT	CASSQRQGFTDTQYF
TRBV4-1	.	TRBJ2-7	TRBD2	TGCGCCAGCAGCCAAGTGGGGCTAGCGGGGGGCCGCAGGGCGGGGCAGTACTTC	CASSQVGLAGGRRAGQYF
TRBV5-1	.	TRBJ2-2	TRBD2	TGCGCCAGCAGCTTGGTTGGCGGGGGGTACACCGGGGAGCTGTTTTTT	CASSLVGGGYTGELFF
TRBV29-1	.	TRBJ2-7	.	TGCAGCGTTGTGCCCAGGGGCTCCTACGAGCAGTACTTC	CSVVPRGSYEQYF
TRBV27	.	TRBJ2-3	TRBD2	TGTGCCAGCAGTTTAGCAGCGGGGGGGAGAGATACGCAGTATTTT	CASSLAAGGRDTQYF
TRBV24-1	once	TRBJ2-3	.	TGTGCCACCAGTGACCAAAGCACAGATACGCAGTATTTT	CATSDQSTDTQYF
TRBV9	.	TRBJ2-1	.	TGTGCCAGCAGCTTTAGCTCCTATGAGCAGTTCTTC	CASSFSSYEQFF
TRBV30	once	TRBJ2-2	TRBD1	TGTGCCTGGAGTCCGGGACAGGGGGCAACGGGGGAGCTGTTTTTT	CAWSPGQGATGELFF
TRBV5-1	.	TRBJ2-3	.	TGCGCCAGCAGCTCCTCCACAGATACGCAGTATTTT	CASSSSTDTQYF
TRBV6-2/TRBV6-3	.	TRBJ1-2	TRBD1	TGTGCCAGCAGTTACTCAGCAACAGGGGGCACTGGTGATGGCTACACCTTC	CASSYSATGGTGDGYTF
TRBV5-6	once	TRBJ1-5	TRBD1	TGTGCCAGCAGCCAAGGACAGGGGAATCAGCCCCAGCATTTT	CASSQGQGNQPQHF
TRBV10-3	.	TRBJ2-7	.	TGTGCCATCAGTGAATATAACTACGAGCAGTACTTC	CAISEYNYEQYF
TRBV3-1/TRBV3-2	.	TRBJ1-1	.	TGTGCCAGCAGCCAAGGGGGCTGGCCAACTGAAGCTTTCTTT	CASSQGGWPTEAFF
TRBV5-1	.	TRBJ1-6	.	TGCGCCAGCAGCCCTGTCTTGTCCCCTAATTCACCCCTCCACTTT	CASSPVLSPNSPLHF
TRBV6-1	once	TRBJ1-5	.	TGTGCCAGCAGTGAAGTTTTAGGTCCCAACTACAATCAGCCCCAGCATTTT	CASSEVLGPNYNQPQHF
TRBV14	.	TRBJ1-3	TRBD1	TGTGCCAGCAGCCCCCATGCCGGGGACAGCTTCACCATATATTTT	CASSPHAGDSFTIYF
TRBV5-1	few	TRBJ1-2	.	TGCGCCAGCAGCTTGGATCCTATGAGTGGCTACACCTTC	CASSLDPMSGYTF
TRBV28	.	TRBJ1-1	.	TGTGCCAGCACCCTGGTGGGGCAGGGAGGGTCTGAAGCTTTCTTT	CASTLVGQGGSEAFF
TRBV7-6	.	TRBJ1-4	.	TGTGCCAGCAGCTTTATGGGTTTCGAAACTCTAGACCATAATGAAAAACTGTTTTTT	CASSFMGFETLDHNEKLFF
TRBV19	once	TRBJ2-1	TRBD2	TGTGCCAGTAGTATATGGGGCAGCGGGGGGAGTGAGCAGTTCTTC	CASSIWGSGGSEQFF
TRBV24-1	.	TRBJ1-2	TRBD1	TGTGCCACCAGCTCTACAAACAACAGGGGGCGCGAAGGCTACACCTTC	CATSSTNNRGREGYTF
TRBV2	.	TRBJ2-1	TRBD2	TGTGCCAGCAGCCCGACGGCGGGGGGCTATGAGCAGTTCTTC	CASSPTAGGYEQFF
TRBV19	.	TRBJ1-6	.	TGTGCCAGTAGTAGGGAGGTACGGATGAATTCACCCCTCCACTTT	CASSREVRMNSPLHF
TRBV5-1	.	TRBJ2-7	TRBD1	TGCGCCAGCAGCTTGGACCCAGGGGGTTTTTCCTACGAGCAGTACTTC	CASSLDPGGFSYEQYF
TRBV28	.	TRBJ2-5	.	TGTGCCAGCAGTTTAGGTGCCAGGCCACAAGAGACCCAGTACTTC	CASSLGARPQETQYF
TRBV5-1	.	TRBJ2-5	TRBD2	TGCGCCAGCAGCTTGGAAACAAGCGGGGGCCTGGGTGGGACCCAGTACTTC	CASSLETSGGLGGTQYF
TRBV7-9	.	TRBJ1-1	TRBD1	TGTGCCAGCAGCGGGACAGGGGGCGCGCACACTGAAGCTTTCTTT	CASSGTGGAHTEAFF
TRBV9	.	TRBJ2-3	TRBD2	TGTGCCAGCAGCATTTCGACTAGCGGGGGCACAGATACGCAGTATTTT	CASSISTSGGTDTQYF
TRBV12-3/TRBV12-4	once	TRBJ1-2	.	TGTGCCAGCAATCGAGGGAGGGGAAATGGCTACACCTTC	CASNRGRGNGYTF
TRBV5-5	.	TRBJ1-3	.	TGTGCCAGCAGCTTGGGAGAATGGTATAGGAGCTCTGGAAACACCATATATTTT	CASSLGEWYRSSGNTIYF
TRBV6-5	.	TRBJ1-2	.	TGTGCCAGCAGTTCTCGGGGGGGCAAGTATGGCTACACCTTC	CASSSRGGKYGYTF
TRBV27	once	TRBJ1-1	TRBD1	TGTGCCAGCAGTGCTAGACAGGGGGGCACTGAAGCTTTCTTT	CASSARQGGTEAFF
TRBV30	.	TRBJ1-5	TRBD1	TGTGCCTGGAGTCCGGGACAGGTTGTCCAGCCCCAGCATTTT	CAWSPGQVVQPQHF
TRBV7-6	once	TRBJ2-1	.	TGTGCCAGCAGCCCCGACGCGGGGTCCTACAATGAGCAGTTCTTC	CASSPDAGSYNEQFF
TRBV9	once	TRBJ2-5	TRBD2	TGTGCCAGCTCTAGCGGGGGGGCAACACAGGAGACCCAGTACTTC	CASSSGGATQETQYF
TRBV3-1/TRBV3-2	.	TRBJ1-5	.	TGTGCCAGCTCACGAGGCAATCAGCCCCAGCATTTT	CASSRGNQPQHF
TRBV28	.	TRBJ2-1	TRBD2	TGTGCCAGCAGTTTATTAGGCCTAGCGGGGGGGAATTACAATGAGCAGTTCTTC	CASSLLGLAGGNYNEQFF